This entry lists 17 T cell receptor beta chains sequenced from one sample in a study of T cell repertoires in cytomegalovirus infection. TCRdb ran MiXCR on the reads and lists one entry per CDR3 protein. The sample consists of under 150,000 distinct CDR3 sequences, less than 9.5% of them appearing once. Source material: PBMCs. The receptors were sampled from a human donor in good health (CMV status not recorded). Some clones in this sample may be carry-over from other donors' samples.

This clonotype was counted ten times or more. The chain joins TRBV10-3 to TRBJ1-1; TRBD1 aligns across 8 bases. V shed 4 bases and J 7 bases; nucleotides not matched to a gene: 2. This CDR3 is 12 amino acids long. Per germline, CDR1 ENHRY and CDR2 SYGVKD. The CDR3 protein is CAISAGQGEAFF. In DNA, the CDR3 is TGTGCCATCAGTGCCGGACAGGGTGAAGCTTTCTTT.

This clonotype has only a few counts. As DNA, the CDR3 is TGTGCCTGGAGCCGTGGAACGAACACTGAAGCTTTCTTT. It codes for CAWSRGTNTEAFF. The rearrangement joins TRBV30 to TRBJ1-1; D unresolved. CDR1 and CDR2 (germline): GTSNPN, SVGIG (reference sequence). Trimming cost V 3 bases and J 1 base, with 9 bases left between them. The CDR3 is 13 amino acids.

Note on this clonotype: This may be a read error, as it is one base from a much larger clone. The V call is TRBV6-2 or TRBV6-3, the J call TRBJ2-5, with unresolved D. The CDR3 loop spans 14 amino acids. CDR1 and CDR2 (germline): MNHEY, SVGEGT. Between the trimmed V and J ends, which lost 0 bases and 5 bases, there was a span of 10 bases. CDR3 residues: CASSYSMVEETQYF. As DNA, the CDR3 is TGTGCCAGCAGTTACTCGATGGTCGAGGAGACCCAGTACTTC.

In its sample, this clonotype was seen many times. The chain has TRBV7-2 and TRBJ2-3; D is unclear. The V gene lost 1 base and the J gene lost 1 base, with 12 bases spanning the gap. The CDR3 spans 16 residues. CDR1 is SGHTA and CDR2 is FQGNSA in the germline V gene. CDR3 sequence: CASSLEGRAGTDTQYF. In DNA, the CDR3 is TGTGCCAGCAGCTTAGAGGGTCGGGCGGGCACAGATACGCAGTATTTT.

This clonotype was detected many times. This chain links TRBV7-8 with TRBJ2-2; 13 positions match TRBD2. The trim removed 5 bases at V and 0 bases at J, leaving 12 bases unmatched. Germline loops: CDR1 SGHVS, CDR2 FQNEAQ. The CDR3 is made up of 20 amino acids. CDR3 nucleotide sequence: TGTGCCAGCAGCCTGATCCTTAGACTAGCGGGGGGCGCGAACACCGGGGAGCTGTTTTTT. Translating gives CASSLILRLAGGANTGELFF.

The rearrangement uses TRBV28 and TRBJ1-2, with D unresolved. The V gene's germline CDR1 is MDHEN and CDR2 SYDVKM. The CDR3 runs 11 residues. The V and J ends lost 3 bases and 14 bases respectively, with 13 bases between them. The CDR3 reads CASSFQLGLTF. As DNA, the CDR3 is TGTGCCAGCAGTTTCCAACTAGGGCTAACCTTC.

J is TRBJ1-2 and V is TRBV6-5; 8 positions agree with TRBD1. The V gene's germline CDR1 is MNHEY and CDR2 SVGAGI. The CDR3 sequence is 12 residues long. Trimming at V came to 10 bases and at J to 4 bases, leaving 5 bases not matched to a gene. The CDR3 reads CATLGQGYGYTF. For the CDR3, the DNA is TGTGCCACTCTCGGACAGGGCTATGGCTACACCTTC.

This clonotype appeared many times. CDR3 region: CAISVQGWNEQFF. DNA of the CDR3: TGTGCCATCAGTGTACAGGGTTGGAATGAGCAGTTCTTC. V is TRBV10-3 and J is TRBJ2-1; TRBD1 might be the D (6 bases). Germline CDR1 and CDR2: ENHRY and SYGVKD. This CDR3 is 13 amino acids long. Trimming left V 4 bases short and J 7 bases short, with 11 bases between.

V gene TRBV29-1 combines with J gene TRBJ1-1, with D unclear. The ends were cut back, 4 bases at V and 1 base at J, with 13 bases in the middle. The CDR3 contains 14 residues. CDR1 SQVTM and CDR2 ANQGSEA come from the germline V gene. The CDR3 region is CSVGVGRSNTEAFF. CDR3 nucleotides: TGCAGCGTTGGAGTAGGGCGGTCGAACACTGAAGCTTTCTTT. Variable domain in full (rest from reference TRBV29-1 and TRBJ1-1): SAVISQKPSRDICQRGTSLTIQCQVDSQVTMMFWYRQQPGQSLTLIATANQGSEATYESGFVIDKFPISRPNLTFSTLTVSNMSPEDSSIYLCSVGVGRSNTEAFFGQGTRLTVV.

Notes on this clonotype: With a much larger clone just one base away, this may be a read error. The chain carries TRBV5-1 and TRBJ1-3; no reliable D call. In germline, CDR1 is SGHRS, CDR2 YFSETQ. CDR3 length equals 15 residues. The CDR3 is CASRERPFSGNTVYF. CDR3 DNA: TGCGCCAGCAGAGAACGGCCCTTCTCTGGAAACACCGTATATTTT.

In its sample, this clonotype was seen many times. The chain carries TRBV7-8 and TRBJ2-3; TRBD2 aligns across 7 bases. The CDR3 contains 14 residues. Losses at the gene ends were 5 bases for V and 4 bases for J; bases not matched to a gene: 6. Germline values: CDR1 SGHVS, CDR2 FQNEAQ. CDR3 in DNA: TGTGCCAGCAGCCGAGGACGGGGGGCAGATACGCAGTATTTT. Residues: CASSRGRGADTQYF.

This clonotype was observed at least ten times. This chain joins TRBV6-5 and TRBJ1-1, with D possibly being TRBD1 (5 bases). The length of the CDR3 is 15 residues. Looked up from germline, CDR1 is MNHEY and CDR2 is SVGAGI. Trimming took off 0 bases at V and 4 bases at J, with 12 bases between the two ends. The CDR3 region has the DNA TGTGCCAGCAGTTACTCGTCTGGGACCGGCACTGAAGCTTTCTTT. This sequence encodes CASSYSSGTGTEAFF.

The table lists this clonotype with many counts. The rearrangement uses TRBV4-1 and TRBJ1-5; TRBD1 agrees at 7 bases. V trimming: 2 bases; J trimming: 8 bases; junction bases outside the gene matches: 3. The CDR3 contains 13 residues. Germline V gives CDR1 MGHRA, CDR2 YSYEKL. CDR3 sequence reads: CASSQRQGEPQHF. The CDR3 DNA reads TGCGCCAGCAGCCAACGACAGGGTGAGCCCCAGCATTTT.

This clonotype was counted at least ten times. One end of the junction does not line up with germline, which may come from a read error. The V and J genes are TRBV6-5 and TRBJ1-1; D perhaps matches TRBD1 (5 bases). The CDR3 extends over 13 amino acids. Germline-derived CDR1 and CDR2 are MNHEY and SVGAGI. The CDR3: CASSFPGNAEAFF. The CDR3 bases are TGTGCCAGCAGTTTTCCAGGGAACGCTGAAGCTTTCTTT.

In this sample, this clonotype turned up many times. V gene TRBV7-6 combines with J gene TRBJ2-7; possibly TRBD1 for D (6 bases). CDR1 and CDR2 (germline): SGHVS, FNYEAQ. The CDR3 consists of 15 residues. Trimming pared 0 bases from V and 5 bases from J, leaving 14 bases between. The CDR3 protein is CASSLAGQGLHEQYF. CDR3 sequence (DNA): TGTGCCAGCAGCTTAGCGGGACAAGGGTTACACGAGCAGTACTTC.

The sample holds many counts of this clonotype. This chain links TRBV4-2 with TRBJ2-5; no clear D gene. Germline lookup yields CDR1 LGHNA and CDR2 YNFKEQ. Trimming shortened V by 0 bases and J by 5 bases, and 10 bases separated the two germline ends. The CDR3 is 14 residues long. In DNA, the CDR3 is TGTGCCAGCAGCCAAGATTCGGTTCTGGAGACCCAGTACTTC. Protein sequence: CASSQDSVLETQYF.

This clonotype was recorded many times. This chain links TRBV2 with TRBJ1-1, with unresolved D. In germline, CDR1 is SNHLY, CDR2 FYNNEI. CDR3 length equals 13 residues. V gave up 6 bases and J gave up 4 bases, with 12 bases separating them. CDR3 amino acids: CASSELWSTEAFF. In DNA, the CDR3 is TGTGCCAGCAGCGAGTTGTGGAGCACTGAAGCTTTCTTT. The full variable domain, its missing parts supplied by reference TRBV2 and TRBJ1-1, is EPEVTQTPSHQVTQMGQEVILRCVPISNHLYFYWYRQILGQKVEFLVSFYNNEISEKSEIFDDQFSVERPDGSNFTLKIRSTKLEDSAMYFCASSELWSTEAFFGQGTRLTVV.